The next 7 T cell receptor beta chains were all read from a single sample in a study of cytotoxic CD8 clonotypes in ibrutinib-treated CLL. Assay used: immunoSEQ multiplex PCR; TCRdb lists only in-frame clones, some missing. The data contain about 7,600 clones, approximately 79% of them seen just once; the ten biggest clones take up roughly 3.8%. The source material was PBMCs, sampled before ibrutinib treatment. The receptors derive from a human donor with chronic lymphocytic leukemia.

The V call is TRBV2, the J call TRBJ2-1; D not resolved. The V end was cut by 7 bases, the J end by 6 bases, with 13 bases between. CDR1 and CDR2 from the germline V gene are SNHLY and FYNNEI. CDR3 length: 13 amino acids. The CDR3 reads CASKSSRSNEQFF. The CDR3, as DNA: TGTGCCAGCAAGTCAAGTCGTAGCAATGAGCAGTTCTTC.

This clone was counted a few times. CDR3 loop: CASSATWLANYGYTF. The CDR3 coding sequence is TGTGCCAGCTCCGCTACTTGGCTAGCTAACTATGGCTACACCTTC. The V gene is TRBV6-4, the J gene TRBJ1-2; D remains unclear. This CDR3 contains 15 residues. Per the germline V gene, CDR1 is MRHNA and CDR2 is SNTAGT. Trimming removed 8 bases at V and 0 bases at J, with 16 bases between.

The CDR3 is CASSQDRTFRSPLHF. The CDR3 nucleotides read TGCGCCAGCAGCCAAGATCGGACATTTCGTTCACCCCTCCACTTT. The chain uses TRBV4-3 and TRBJ1-6; tentatively, D is TRBD1 (5 bases). Between the trimmed V and J ends, which lost 0 bases and 9 bases, there was a span of 12 bases. Germline-derived CDR1 and CDR2 are LGHNA and YSLEER. The CDR3 runs 15 residues.

This clone is categorized as large. The V gene is TRBV19, the J gene TRBJ1-5, with unresolved D. V lost 4 bases to trimming and J lost 7 bases, with 8 bases between them. This CDR3 has 12 amino acids. Germline values: CDR1 LNHDA, CDR2 SQIVND (reference sequence). The CDR3 spells CASSTSRQPQHF. In nucleotides, the CDR3 is TGTGCCAGTAGTACCTCTAGGCAGCCCCAGCATTTT.

The chain combines TRBV12-5 with TRBJ2-7; no firm D call. Germline values: CDR1 LGHNT, CDR2 FRNRAP. V lost 6 bases and J lost 5, with 17 bases in between. CDR3 length: 14 amino acids. In nucleotides, the CDR3 is TGTGCTAGTGGCCCAAAGAGCTCCTGCCACGAGCAGTACTTC. Translated: CASGPKSSCHEQYF.

V is TRBV9 and J is TRBJ1-5; no definite D call. The germline V gene encodes CDR1 SGDLS and CDR2 YYNGEE. Trimming removed 2 bases at V and 1 base at J, with 4 bases between. The CDR3 has 13 residues. The chain's CDR3 is CASSVGSNQPQHF. DNA for the CDR3: TGTGCCAGCAGCGTCGGAAGCAATCAGCCCCAGCATTTT.

This clone was counted only a few times. The chain recombines TRBV5-8 with TRBJ2-7; the match to TRBD1 covers 8 bases. The germline V gene has CDR1 SGHTS and CDR2 YDEGEE. The CDR3 runs 15 residues. The V segment lost 4 bases and the J segment 7 bases; nucleotides outside the gene matches: 13. The CDR3 DNA sequence: TGTGCCAGCAGCCTGACAGGGGCTCGTATCCTGGAGCAGTACTTC. As protein: CASSLTGARILEQYF.